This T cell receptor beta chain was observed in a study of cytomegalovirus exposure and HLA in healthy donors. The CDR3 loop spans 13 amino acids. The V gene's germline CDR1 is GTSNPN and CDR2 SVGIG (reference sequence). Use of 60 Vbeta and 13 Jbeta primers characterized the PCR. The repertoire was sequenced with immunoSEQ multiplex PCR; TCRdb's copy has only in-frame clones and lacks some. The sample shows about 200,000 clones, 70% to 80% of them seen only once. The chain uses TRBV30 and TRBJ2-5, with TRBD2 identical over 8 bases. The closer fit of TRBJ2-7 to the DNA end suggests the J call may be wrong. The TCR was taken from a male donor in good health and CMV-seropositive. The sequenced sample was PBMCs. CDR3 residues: CAWAPGLVSEQYF. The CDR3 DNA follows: TGTGCCTGGGCGCCGGGACTAGTCTCCGAGCAGTACTTC.